Sequencing of this T cell receptor (beta chain) was carried out in a study of molecular identifiers for immune sequencing clone quantification. This clonotype was recorded at least ten times. CDR1 and CDR2 (germline): WSHSY, SAAADI. With V trimmed by 0 bases and J by 0 bases, 3 bases remained unmatched. This CDR3 comprises 16 residues. From the PCR reads, TCRdb called clonotypes with MiXCR, one entry per CDR3 protein. The table shows under 600,000 distinct CDR3 sequences, with under 30% occurring only once. The sequence came from a human donor in good health. Some libraries in this study had Jurkat cell RNA spiked in. Sequencing was carried out using naive CD8+ T cells from blood, with Jurkat cell RNA spiked in. Regarding subset: FACS-sorted CD8+CD4-CCR7+CD45RA+ naive T cells. The V and J genes are TRBV10-2 and TRBJ2-3; 7 bases match TRBD1. The CDR3 loop is CASSESGQTSTDTQYF. DNA for the CDR3: TGCGCCAGCAGTGAGTCGGGACAGACTAGCACAGATACGCAGTATTTT.